This T cell receptor beta chain originates from a study of early T cells in non-severe SARS-CoV-2 infection. Study details: Chains from this unsorted whole-blood bulk RNA could not be paired.

In the library, individual cDNA molecules carried attached unique molecular identifiers. TCRdb recomputed calls from the 5' RACE reads with MiXCR, one row per CDR3 protein. The sample has about 26,000 distinct CDR3 sequences; approximately 4.1% are singletons. Concerning this clonotype itself: The antigen is unknown.

V shed 6 bases and J shed 3 bases, with 9 bases lying between them. Germline V CDR1 and CDR2: DFQATT, SNEGSKA (reference sequence). There are 11 residues in the CDR3. General study points: Anti-spike CD8 specificities were favored by VDJdb matching, whose results missed private and CD4 specificities.

This TCR came from an adult who was a healthcare worker with PCR-confirmed SARS-CoV-2 infection or an uninfected control (not recorded which). The chain combines TRBV20-1 with TRBJ2-7, with D possibly called TRBD1 or TRBD2 (6 bases each). The sequenced material came from whole blood. The CDR3 here is CSAGGFYEQYF. CDR3 nucleotide sequence: TGCAGTGCGGGGGGCTTCTACGAGCAGTACTTC.